Described below is a single T cell receptor beta chain sequence and its context. The V gene's germline CDR1 is MNHEY and CDR2 SMNVEV (reference sequence). The CDR3 spans 14 residues. With V trimmed by 6 bases and J by 7 bases, 7 bases remained unmatched. Clones were sequenced by immunoSEQ multiplex PCR, and TCRdb holds only the in-frame ones, with some missing. The sample shows around 62,000 clones, 70% to 90% of them seen only once. This sample was included in a study of blood T cell repertoires in COVID-19. This TCR was recovered from a man aged 50-59 years with acute or convalescent COVID-19. The chain couples TRBV27 to TRBJ2-5, with TRBD2 matching over 11 bases. The material sequenced was peripheral blood. The CDR3 loop is CASRTTSGDGTQYF. The DNA for the CDR3 is TGTGCCAGCAGGACGACTAGCGGGGACGGGACCCAGTACTTC.